This TCR beta chain comes out of a study of T cell responses to AZD1222 COVID-19 vaccine. Findings and limits, study-wide: Following two doses of AZD1222, Spike-specific TCR breadth and depth rose. Repertoire sampling occurred only after the peak T cell response. Donors in the cohort were predominantly white British and more often female, and clonal diversity was possibly underestimated.

Profiled with immunoSEQ multiplex PCR; TCRdb holds only in-frame clones, not every one. The sample has roughly 100,000 clones, 90% seen once. CDR1 LNHDA and CDR2 SQIVND come from the germline V gene (reference sequence). The CDR3 sequence is 13 residues long. The V gene lost 6 bases and the J gene lost 1 base, with 9 bases spanning the gap. Regarding this clone: Antigen specificity is unknown.

The input for sequencing was peripheral blood, taken 28 days after the second AZD1222 dose. The TCR was taken from an adult who received the AZD1222 COVID-19 vaccine. The rearrangement joins TRBV19 to TRBJ1-1; D not resolved. CDR3 residues: CASRLWGNTEAFF. The CDR3 DNA follows: TGTGCCAGTAGATTGTGGGGGAACACTGAAGCTTTCTTT. Based on the CDR3 plus reference TRBV19 and TRBJ1-1, the full variable domain is DGGITQSPKYLFRKEGQNVTLSCEQNLNHDAMYWYRQDPGQGLRLIYYSQIVNDFQKGDIAEGYSVSREKKESFPLTVTSAQKNPTAFYLCASRLWGNTEAFFGQGTRLTVV.